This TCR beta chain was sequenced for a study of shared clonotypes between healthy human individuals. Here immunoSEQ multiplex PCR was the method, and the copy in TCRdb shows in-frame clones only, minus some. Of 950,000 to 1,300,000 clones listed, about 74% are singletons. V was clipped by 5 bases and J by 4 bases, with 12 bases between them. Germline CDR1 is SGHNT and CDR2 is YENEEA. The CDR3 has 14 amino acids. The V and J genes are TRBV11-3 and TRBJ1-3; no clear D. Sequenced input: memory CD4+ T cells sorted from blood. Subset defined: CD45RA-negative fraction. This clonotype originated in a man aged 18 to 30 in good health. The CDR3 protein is CASSPGPAGNTIYF. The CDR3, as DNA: TGTGCCAGCAGCCCAGGACCAGCGGGAAACACCATATATTTT. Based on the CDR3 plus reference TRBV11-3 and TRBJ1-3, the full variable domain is EAGVVQSPRYKIIEKKQPVAFWCNPISGHNTLYWYLQNLGQGPELLIRYENEEAVDDSQLPKDRFSAERLKGVDSTLKIQPAELGDSAVYLCASSPGPAGNTIYFGEGSWLTVV.